A selection of T cell receptor beta chains follows, all from one sample in a study of blood T cell repertoires in COVID-19. TCRdb's copy holds only in-frame clones and misses some; the assay was immunoSEQ multiplex PCR. The sample holds about 300,000 clones, roughly 89% seen once. Sequenced sample: PBMCs or T cells enriched from blood (not recorded which). These receptors all stem from a woman in her forties or fifties who had been exposed to COVID-19. CDR3s include the opening cysteine and the closing phenylalanine or tryptophan. The D gene is left open where the match is weak. Rows give clone size only sometimes, using once, few, many, or a class for an expanded clone.

cdr3_aa cdr3_nt j_call v_call d_call clone_size
CATSRLAGGSYEQYF TGTGCCACCAGCAGACTAGCGGGGGGCTCCTACGAGCAGTACTTC TRBJ2-7 TRBV15 TRBD2 .
CASSLLAGGLRFYEQYF TGTGCCAGCAGTTTATTAGCGGGGGGGCTACGGTTCTACGAGCAGTACTTC TRBJ2-7 TRBV27 TRBD2 .
CASSPRERVEQFF TGTGCCAGCAGTCCCAGGGAACGGGTCGAGCAGTTCTTC TRBJ2-1 TRBV6-7 . .
CASKTGTAGNTIYF TGCGCCAGCAAAACCGGGACAGCTGGAAACACCATATATTTT TRBJ1-3 TRBV5-1 TRBD1 .
CASSLDGLASDTSPLHF TGTGCCAGCAGCTTAGACGGTTTGGCGTCCGACACTTCACCCCTCCACTTT TRBJ1-6 TRBV7-8 . .
CASRTGQGANSPLHF TGTGCCAGCAGAACTGGACAGGGGGCTAATTCACCCCTCCACTTT TRBJ1-6 TRBV7-2 TRBD1 .
CASSGQGLVGELFF TGTGCCAGCAGTGGACAGGGTTTGGTCGGGGAGCTGTTTTTT TRBJ2-2 TRBV11-3 TRBD1 .
CASSLGSGVIYEQYF TGCGCCAGCAGCTTGGGGTCGGGGGTTATCTACGAGCAGTACTTC TRBJ2-7 TRBV5-1 . .
CASSQSHSGKIF TGTGCCAGCAGTCAGTCACACTCGGGGAAAATCTTC TRBJ2-1 TRBV28 . once
CASSSGGIGSPLHF TGTGCCAGCAGTTCAGGGGGCATTGGTTCACCCCTCCACTTT TRBJ1-6 TRBV27 TRBD1 .
CASSPGGETWGYTF TGTGCCAGCAGCCCCGGGGGGGAGACCTGGGGCTACACCTTC TRBJ1-2 TRBV7-9 . .
CASSGGRGRTNSPLHF TGTGCCAGCAGTGGGGGGAGGGGCAGAACCAATTCACCCCTCCACTTT TRBJ1-6 TRBV2 . .
CASSLGGTLTEAFF TGTGCCAGCAGCTTAGGGGGGACACTCACTGAAGCTTTCTTT TRBJ1-1 TRBV7-9 . once
CASQKKAGAYEQYF TGTGCCAGTCAAAAGAAGGCAGGGGCCTACGAGCAGTACTTC TRBJ2-7 TRBV19 . .
CASSGTQNTEAFF TGTGCCAGCAGCGGGACACAGAACACTGAAGCTTTCTTT TRBJ1-1 TRBV5-4 . once
CATGQGVDTEAFF TGTGCCACCGGACAGGGGGTAGACACTGAAGCTTTCTTT TRBJ1-1 TRBV10-3 TRBD1 .
CASSPRGQETQYF TGCGCCAGCAGCCCTCGGGGGCAAGAGACCCAGTACTTC TRBJ2-5 TRBV5-1 . .